This T cell receptor beta chain derives from a study of blood T cell repertoires in COVID-19. Measured with immunoSEQ multiplex PCR; TCRdb has only the in-frame clones, and not every one. The data hold under 150,000 clones, with about four fifths observed a single time. The CDR3 runs to 15 residues. V lost 1 base, J lost 6 bases, and 6 bases stayed unmatched. Germline CDR1 and CDR2: SQVTM and ANQGSEA. This clone was seen a single time. The specimen sequenced was peripheral blood. This TCR came from an elderly woman with acute or convalescent COVID-19. The chain combines TRBV29-1 with TRBJ2-3; TRBD2 agrees at 11 bases. The CDR3 is CSVEVSSGGPDTQYF. The CDR3 region has the DNA TGCAGCGTTGAAGTCTCTAGCGGGGGGCCCGATACGCAGTATTTT.